The following is a T cell receptor beta chain sequence with its context. V shed 1 base, J shed 1 base, and the junction held 8 bases outside the gene matches. The CDR3 is made up of 17 amino acids. Germline values: CDR1 SGHRS, CDR2 YFSETQ. The data belong to a study of blood T cell repertoires in COVID-19. The protocol was immunoSEQ multiplex PCR, while the TCRdb copy is restricted to in-frame clones and leaves out a portion. The sample has under 150,000 clones, more than 70% seen once. The clonotype was recovered from a human donor in a cohort sampled during active COVID-19. Sequenced input: peripheral blood. This sequence joins TRBV5-1 and TRBJ2-3, with 8 bases lining up with TRBD2. The CDR3 spells CASSLPQTSAGTDTQYF. The CDR3 nucleotides are TGCGCCAGCAGCTTGCCACAGACTAGCGCCGGCACAGATACGCAGTATTTT.